A single sample is the source of the 3 T cell receptor beta chains below, sequenced in a study of blood T cell repertoires in COVID-19 (dated by TCRdb to about 2020). To prepare the library, the immunoSEQ multiplex PCR assay was applied. The immuneACCESS repertoire file appears here via TCRdb, limited to in-frame rearrangements. These files lack a portion of the clones; in checked studies, under half of the deficit traces to unresolved V genes, and the cause of the others is not known. The sample records approximately 390,000 clones, roughly 89% of which are singletons. Together, the top ten hold 6.5% of the sample. The sequenced sample consisted of peripheral blood. These receptors were obtained from a man aged 18 to 29 with active or convalescent COVID-19.

The chain has TRBV18 and TRBJ2-7, with 7 bases identical to TRBD1. The V segment lost 6 bases and the J segment 7 bases; nucleotides outside the gene matches: 15. The CDR3 sequence is 15 residues long. The germline gives CDR1 KGHSH, CDR2 LQKENI. As DNA, the CDR3 is TGTGCCAGCTCGCCCGACAGGGACGGAGTAGGGGAGCAGTACTTC. This translates into CASSPDRDGVGEQYF.

This sequence joins TRBV4-3 and TRBJ1-2; TRBD1 matches 9 bases. The CDR3 totals 16 residues. The trim removed 3 bases at V and 6 bases at J, leaving 11 bases unmatched. Germline CDR1 and CDR2: LGHNA and YSLEER. This chain's CDR3 is CASSQETGGLVDGYTF. CDR3 in DNA: TGCGCCAGCAGCCAGGAAACAGGGGGCTTGGTGGATGGCTACACCTTC.

V and J are TRBV6-5 and TRBJ2-3; tentatively, D is TRBD1 (5 bases). V lost 4 bases, J lost 5 bases, and 19 bases lay in between. This CDR3 spans 16 amino acids. Germline V CDR1 and CDR2: MNHEY, SVGAGI. CDR3 amino acids: CASSSPRGQRGDTQYF. The CDR3 DNA is TGTGCCAGCAGTTCCCCTAGGGGCCAAAGGGGAGATACGCAGTATTTT.